This entry lists 15 T cell receptor beta chains sequenced from one sample in a study of T cells in Graves' hyperthyroidism and ophthalmopathy (dated by TCRdb to between 2018 and 2020). The method was multiplex PCR. The instrument was an Illumina HiSeq 2000. Amplification of TCR beta CDR3 regions was carried out from RNA transcripts. A first-round RT-PCR of the TCR CDR3 used the HTBI primer set with the Qiagen OneStep RT-PCR kit. Through fastp at Q25 and MiXCR, TCRdb rebuilt clones from the public reads, retaining in-frame beta chains. Merged by CDR3 protein, the rows form single entries marked with the most common genes and DNA. The sample table records almost 250,000 distinct CDR3 sequences; about 24% of these occur just once. 30% to 40% of the sample comes from the top ten. Sequenced sample: blood. The receptors were sampled from a woman aged 40 to 49 with Graves' ophthalmopathy.

The chain combines TRBV6-1 with TRBJ1-1; D unresolved. V shed 6 bases and J shed 0 bases, with 8 bases lying between them. The CDR3 is 13 residues long. Germline-derived CDR1 and CDR2 are MNHNS and SASEGT. The CDR3: CASRDHMNTEAFF. In DNA form, the CDR3 reads TGTGCCAGCAGAGACCACATGAACACTGAAGCTTTCTTT.

In this sample, this clonotype turned up many times. This chain links TRBV6-5 with TRBJ1-3; no clear D. From germline, CDR1 is MNHEY and CDR2 SVGAGI. The CDR3 loop spans 14 amino acids. V lost 8 bases and J 0 bases, leaving 11 bases between the germline ends. The CDR3 DNA sequence: TGTGCCAGCGACGGAGGGTACTCTGGAAACACCATATATTTT. Its protein product is CASDGGYSGNTIYF.

This clonotype was seen repeatedly, ten times or more. This chain connects TRBV7-2 to TRBJ2-7; no definite D call. Deletions cut 4 bases from V and 3 bases from J, with 13 bases between. The CDR3 length is 14 residues. Germline CDR1 and CDR2: SGHTA and FQGNSA. CDR3 DNA: TGTGCCAGCAGCTCGGACGGACCCCACTACGAGCAGTACTTC. Protein: CASSSDGPHYEQYF.

The gene calls are TRBV28 and TRBJ1-1; tentative D call: TRBD1 (6 bases). Germline V gives CDR1 MDHEN, CDR2 SYDVKM. V dropped 0 bases and J dropped 5 bases, with 13 bases sitting between them. The CDR3 extends over 15 amino acids. The CDR3 spells CASSLWLGAGTEAFF. The CDR3 DNA is TGTGCCAGCAGTTTATGGCTGGGGGCGGGTACTGAAGCTTTCTTT.

The J gene is TRBJ2-5, the V gene TRBV6-1, with D tentatively TRBD1 or TRBD2 (6 bases each). The length of the CDR3 is 15 residues. Per the germline V gene, CDR1 is MNHNS and CDR2 is SASEGT. Trimming removed 6 bases at V and 5 bases at J, with 19 bases between. This CDR3 is CASSGGRGPGETQYF. CDR3 nucleotide sequence: TGTGCCAGCAGCGGGGGCAGGGGACCCGGGGAGACCCAGTACTTC.

This clonotype has ten or more counts. The J gene is TRBJ2-5, the V gene TRBV28, with 10 bases aligning to TRBD2. With V trimmed by 5 bases and J by 5 bases, 11 bases remained unmatched. Germline V CDR1 and CDR2: MDHEN, SYDVKM. This CDR3 is built from 16 residues. The CDR3 loop reads CASSLGTSDPEETQYF. DNA of the CDR3: TGTGCCAGCAGTCTCGGGACTAGCGACCCTGAGGAGACCCAGTACTTC.

With regard to this clonotype: A single base separates this from a much larger clone, so it may be a read error. The genes are TRBV9 and TRBJ1-1; 9 bases match TRBD1. This CDR3 spans 14 amino acids. In germline, CDR1 is SGDLS, CDR2 YYNGEE. The CDR3 here is CAGSKTGGNTEAFF. CDR3 sequence (DNA): TGTGCCGGCAGCAAGACAGGGGGGAACACTGAAGCTTTCTTT. The full variable domain, its missing parts supplied by reference TRBV9 and TRBJ1-1, is DSGVTQTPKHLITATGQRVTLRCSPRSGDLSVYWYQQSLDQGLQFLIQYYNGEERAKGNILERFSAQQFPDLHSELNLSSLELGDSALYFCAGSKTGGNTEAFFGQGTRLTVV.

The rearrangement links TRBV28 to TRBJ1-5, with TRBD1 as a possible D gene (5 bases). Trimming removed 3 bases from V and 4 bases from J, with 16 bases in between. Germline V gene sequence: CDR1 MDHEN, CDR2 SYDVKM. This CDR3 region has 16 residues. CDR3 nucleotides: TGTGCCAGCAGTTTGGTGGCAGCGGCAGGGAATCAGCCCCAGCATTTT. It encodes CASSLVAAAGNQPQHF.

This clonotype was recorded many times. The chain links TRBV5-8 to TRBJ2-7; 8 nucleotides agree with TRBD2. Germline CDR1 and CDR2: SGHTS and YDEGEE. J gave up 3 bases and V 0 bases, and 5 bases lay outside the gene matches. There are 15 residues in the CDR3. The CDR3 is CASSLGVAGSYEQYF. The CDR3 DNA sequence: TGTGCCAGCAGCTTGGGGGTAGCGGGGAGCTACGAGCAGTACTTC.

V and J are TRBV24-1 and TRBJ1-2; 9 bases agree with TRBD1. V lost 4 bases, J lost 3 bases, and 8 bases stayed unmatched. The V gene's germline CDR1 is KGHDR and CDR2 SFDVKD. CDR3 length: 16 residues. CDR3 amino acids: CATSDPTGGADYGYTF. The CDR3 DNA reads TGTGCCACCAGTGACCCGACAGGGGGAGCTGACTATGGCTACACCTTC.

The rearrangement uses TRBV12-3 or TRBV12-4 and TRBJ1-2; weak D call: TRBD1 (5 bases). V lost 6 bases, J lost 4 bases, and 12 bases lay in between. The CDR3 sequence is 13 residues long. The CDR3 nucleotides are TGTGCCAGCAGCCGGGACGCCCTCTATGGCTACACCTTC. This encodes CASSRDALYGYTF.

V gene TRBV30 combines with J gene TRBJ2-5; tentatively, D is TRBD1 (5 bases). V dropped 3 bases and J dropped 5 bases, with 16 bases sitting between them. This CDR3 is 14 amino acids long. The germline CDR1 and CDR2 sequences are GTSNPN and SVGIG (reference sequence). The CDR3 DNA is TGTGCCTGGAGCGTAAGGGGAAGGATGGAGACCCAGTACTTC. It translates to CAWSVRGRMETQYF.

The rearrangement joins TRBV7-2 to TRBJ1-2; the D is unclear. V was shortened by 8 bases and J by 7 bases, with 20 bases between the two germline ends. The CDR3 has 14 residues. In germline, CDR1 is SGHTA, CDR2 FQGNSA. The CDR3: CASGWQTVGLGYTF. The CDR3 nucleotides read TGTGCCAGCGGGTGGCAAACCGTTGGGCTTGGCTACACCTTC.

In its sample, this clonotype was seen many times. The rearrangement joins TRBV4-2 to TRBJ2-2, with D unclear. There are 13 residues in the CDR3. V shed 1 base and J shed 8 bases, with 8 bases lying between them. Germline CDR1 is LGHNA and CDR2 is YNFKEQ. CDR3 bases: TGTGCCAGCAGCCAAGCTGCTTTAGGGGAGCTGTTTTTT. Translation gives CASSQAALGELFF.

The sample holds many counts of this clonotype. This sequence joins TRBV20-1 and TRBJ2-7; TRBD1 matches 8 bases. CDR1 DFQATT and CDR2 SNEGSKA come from the germline V gene (reference sequence). V was pared by 3 bases and J by 1 base, with 8 bases of the junction left unmatched. This CDR3 contains 15 residues. This CDR3 reads CSASQDRATSYEQYF. As DNA, the CDR3 is TGCAGTGCTAGCCAGGACAGGGCAACTTCCTACGAGCAGTACTTC.